This T cell receptor (beta chain) was found in a study of blood T cell repertoires in COVID-19. Concerning this clone: The same CDR3 is also encoded by other DNA sequences in this sample.

In the authors' workflow: For nucleated cells, counts were estimated from reference gene primer amplification. Generated by immunoSEQ multiplex PCR, the TCRdb table keeps only in-frame clones and is missing some. That table supplies the V and J calls and clone size; D and trimming were determined from the DNA. The table has 250,000 to 350,000 clones, 90% seen once; the top ten hold approximately 6.5%. The CDR3 runs to 15 residues. Germline V gene lookup returns CDR1 SGDLS and CDR2 YYNGEE. The germline V and J ends were trimmed by 0 bases and 4 bases, with 11 bases remaining between them. This clonotype was obtained from a woman aged 50 to 60 with COVID-19, enrolled during active disease. The chain combines TRBV9 with TRBJ1-3, with D perhaps TRBD1 (6 bases). Sequences were obtained from peripheral blood. CDR3 nucleotides: TGTGCCAGCAGCGTAGATCGGGGGGCCGGAAACACCATATATTTT. It translates to CASSVDRGAGNTIYF. Full variable domain (missing parts from reference TRBV9 and TRBJ1-3): DSGVTQTPKHLITATGQRVTLRCSPRSGDLSVYWYQQSLDQGLQFLIQYYNGEERAKGNILERFSAQQFPDLHSELNLSSLELGDSALYFCASSVDRGAGNTIYFGEGSWLTVV.